The 7 T cell receptor beta chains below all came from one sample that was sequenced in a study of CD8+ T cells in alopecia areata. Sequencing templates came from extracted RNA that was reverse transcribed into cDNA. The method was immunoSEQ multiplex PCR; TCRdb's version includes in-frame clones alone and lacks a portion of them. Listed for the sample are around 290,000 clones, none seen a single time. After pooling, cutaneous lymph node cells were sorted with CD4, CD8alpha, NKG2D, NKG2ACE and other markers. Sequenced: CD4+ T cells sorted from a lymph node. The receptors originated from a C3H/HeJ mouse with alopecia areata. For this mouse line, the MHC haplotype is H2-k.

About this clone itself: Gene names and germline match the mouse. The read falls 4 residues short of the CDR3 end, and the missing part is taken from the germline J gene. The same CDR3 also results from other DNA sequences found in this sample. The V and J genes are TRBV19 and TRBJ1-2, with D possibly matching TRBD1 (6 bases). In germline, CDR1 is FNHDT, CDR2 SITEND (reference sequence). The V end was cut by 5 bases, the J end by 2 bases, with 10 bases between. The CDR3 is 13 amino acids. Incomplete CDR3 DNA: TGTGCCAGCAGCCCTACAGGGAACTCC. Translated, it gives CASSPTGNS. The whole CDR3 protein is CASSPTGNSDYTF.

In this sample, this clone turned up a few times. The listed genes are named as in mouse. The read is 4 residues too short to cover the CDR3 end, so that end is filled in from the germline J gene. The rearrangement uses TRBV5 and TRBJ2-7, with D tentatively TRBD1 (5 bases). The CDR3 extends over 15 amino acids. Trimming cost V 0 bases and J 0 bases, with 9 bases left between them. The V gene's germline CDR1 is LGHNA and CDR2 YNLKQL (reference sequence). This chain's CDR3 is CASSQEQDNSYEQYF. The CDR3 bases that were read are TGTGCCAGCAGCCAAGAACAGGACAACTCCTAT.

The table lists this clone with a few counts. Gene names follow the mouse nomenclature. Coverage ceases 4 residues before the CDR3 finishes, and the germline J gene fills in the end. Other DNA sequences in this specimen translate into the identical CDR3. The V gene is TRBV13-2, the J gene TRBJ2-5, with 11 bases that match TRBD2. The CDR3 contains 14 residues. From germline, CDR1 is NNHNN and CDR2 SYGAGS (reference sequence). J gave up 3 bases and V 3 bases, and 0 bases lay outside the gene matches. The CDR3 sequence: CASGGDWGQDTQYF. The part of the CDR3 DNA that was read is TGTGCCAGCGGTGGGGACTGGGGGCAAGAC.

Only a few counts were recorded for this clone. Gene names and germline refer to mouse. The read gets to within 4 residues of the CDR3 end, and the germline J gene fills in the rest. This chain uses TRBV13-2 with TRBJ2-5, with D possibly being TRBD1 (6 bases). Germline lookup yields CDR1 NNHNN and CDR2 SYGAGS (reference sequence). The CDR3 has 15 residues. V dropped 1 base and J dropped 2 bases, with 11 bases sitting between them. The CDR3 bases that were read are TGTGCCAGCGGTGATCAGGGGCGGGGCCAAGAC. This sequence encodes CASGDQGRGQD. The CDR3, in full, reads CASGDQGRGQDTQYF.

In its sample, this clone was seen a few times. Gene labels here are mouse ones. With the read ending 4 residues before the CDR3 end, the germline J gene is used to fill in that end. Other DNA sequences in the sample encode the same CDR3. This chain connects TRBV19 to TRBJ2-1; D possibly corresponds to TRBD1 (6 bases). The germline V gene has CDR1 FNHDT and CDR2 SITEND (reference sequence). The CDR3 covers 14 residues. Trimming shortened V by 2 bases and J by 3 bases, and 9 bases separated the two germline ends. The part of the CDR3 DNA that was read is TGTGCCAGCAGTATTCGGGACATCTATGCT. Its translation: CASSIRDIYA. The whole CDR3 region reads CASSIRDIYAEQFF.

This clone came up a few times. Gene names are the mouse ones. The read ends 4 residues early relative to the CDR3; the germline J gene fills the gap. V gene TRBV13-2 combines with J gene TRBJ2-2; TRBD2 matches 8 bases. The germline gives CDR1 NNHNN, CDR2 SYGAGS (reference sequence). The V and J ends lost 0 bases and 0 bases, in that order; junction bases with no gene match: 7. The CDR3 spans 18 residues. CDR3: CASGDAWGGLSNTGQLYF. The part of the CDR3 DNA that was read is TGTGCCAGCGGTGATGCTTGGGGGGGGCTCTCAAACACCGGG.

Only a few counts were recorded for this clone. Genes and germline come from the mouse. The CDR3 goes on 4 residues after the read ends, and that part is filled in from the germline J gene. The chain carries TRBV13-1 and TRBJ1-1, with D tentatively TRBD1 (6 bases). Germline CDR1 is NSHNY and CDR2 is SYGAGN. The CDR3 length is 12 residues. Partial CDR3 DNA: TGTGCCAGCAGTGGGGCAGGGGAA. Translating it yields CASSGAGE. The entire CDR3 protein is CASSGAGEEVFF.